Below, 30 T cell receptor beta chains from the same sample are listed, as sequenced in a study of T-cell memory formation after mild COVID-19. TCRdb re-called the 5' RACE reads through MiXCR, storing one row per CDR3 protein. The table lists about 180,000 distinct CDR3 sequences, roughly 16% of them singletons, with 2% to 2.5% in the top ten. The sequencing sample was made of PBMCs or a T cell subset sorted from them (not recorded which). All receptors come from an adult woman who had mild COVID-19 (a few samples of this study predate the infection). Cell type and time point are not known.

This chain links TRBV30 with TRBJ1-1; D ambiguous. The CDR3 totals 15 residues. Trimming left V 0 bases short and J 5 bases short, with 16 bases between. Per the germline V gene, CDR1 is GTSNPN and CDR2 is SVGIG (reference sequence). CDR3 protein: CAWSVPGRSGTEAFF. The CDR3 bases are TGTGCCTGGAGTGTACCCGGGCGCTCGGGGACTGAAGCTTTCTTT.

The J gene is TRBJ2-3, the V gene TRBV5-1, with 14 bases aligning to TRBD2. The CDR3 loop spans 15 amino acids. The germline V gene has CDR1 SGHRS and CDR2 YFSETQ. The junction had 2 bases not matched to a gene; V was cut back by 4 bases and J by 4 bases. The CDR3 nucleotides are TGCGCCAGCAGCGCGGGACTAGCGGGGGCAGATACGCAGTATTTT. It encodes CASSAGLAGADTQYF.

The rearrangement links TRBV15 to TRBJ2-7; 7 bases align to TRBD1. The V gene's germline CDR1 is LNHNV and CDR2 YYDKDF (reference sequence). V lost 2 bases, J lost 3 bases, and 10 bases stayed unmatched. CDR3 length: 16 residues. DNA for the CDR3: TGTGCCACCAGCAGACCTGGGACAGCGAGTCTCTACGAGCAGTACTTC. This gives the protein CATSRPGTASLYEQYF.

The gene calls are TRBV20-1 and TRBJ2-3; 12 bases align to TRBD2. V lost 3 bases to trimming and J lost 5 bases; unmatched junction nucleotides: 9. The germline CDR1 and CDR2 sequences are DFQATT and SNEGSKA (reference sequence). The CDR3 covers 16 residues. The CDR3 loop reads CSASTLVTSGRDTQYF. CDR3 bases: TGCAGTGCTAGCACTTTGGTGACTAGCGGGAGAGATACGCAGTATTTT.

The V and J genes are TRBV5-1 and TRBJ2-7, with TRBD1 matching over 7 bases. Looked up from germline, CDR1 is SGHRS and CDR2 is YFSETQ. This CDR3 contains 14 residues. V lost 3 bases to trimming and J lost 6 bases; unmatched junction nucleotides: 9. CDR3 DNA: TGCGCCAGCAGCTGGGAAGGGGGCCCATCCGAGCAGTACTTC. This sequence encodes CASSWEGGPSEQYF.

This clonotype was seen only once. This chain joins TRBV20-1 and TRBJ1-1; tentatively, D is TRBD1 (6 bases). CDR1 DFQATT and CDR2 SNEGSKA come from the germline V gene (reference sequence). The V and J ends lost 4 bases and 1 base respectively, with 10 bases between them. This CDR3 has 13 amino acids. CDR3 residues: CSATEGGNTEAFF. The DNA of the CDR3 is TGCAGTGCTACCGAGGGGGGGAACACTGAAGCTTTCTTT.

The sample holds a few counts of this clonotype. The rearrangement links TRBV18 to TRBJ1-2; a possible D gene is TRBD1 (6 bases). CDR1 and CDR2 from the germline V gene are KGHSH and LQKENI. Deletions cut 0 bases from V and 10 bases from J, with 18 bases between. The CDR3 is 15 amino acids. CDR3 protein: CASSPPIGAGEVYTF. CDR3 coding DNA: TGTGCCAGCTCACCACCTATAGGCGCAGGGGAAGTCTACACCTTC.

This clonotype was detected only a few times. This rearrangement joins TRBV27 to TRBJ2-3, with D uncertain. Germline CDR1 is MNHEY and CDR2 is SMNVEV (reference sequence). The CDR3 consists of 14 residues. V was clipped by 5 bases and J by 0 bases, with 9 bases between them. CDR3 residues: CASSPRPSTDTQYF. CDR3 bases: TGTGCCAGCAGTCCGCGTCCTAGCACAGATACGCAGTATTTT.

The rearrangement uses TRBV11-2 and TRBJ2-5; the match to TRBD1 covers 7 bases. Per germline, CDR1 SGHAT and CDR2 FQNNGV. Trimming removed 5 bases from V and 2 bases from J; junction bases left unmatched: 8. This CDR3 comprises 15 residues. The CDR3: CASSALQGFQETQYF. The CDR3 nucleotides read TGTGCCAGCAGCGCCCTACAGGGGTTTCAAGAGACCCAGTACTTC.

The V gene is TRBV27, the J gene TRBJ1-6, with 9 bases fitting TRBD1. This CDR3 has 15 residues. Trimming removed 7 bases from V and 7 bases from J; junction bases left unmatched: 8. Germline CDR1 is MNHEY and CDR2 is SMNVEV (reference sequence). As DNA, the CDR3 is TGTGCCAGCAATCCCGGGACAGGGCGAAATTCACCCCTCCACTTT. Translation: CASNPGTGRNSPLHF.

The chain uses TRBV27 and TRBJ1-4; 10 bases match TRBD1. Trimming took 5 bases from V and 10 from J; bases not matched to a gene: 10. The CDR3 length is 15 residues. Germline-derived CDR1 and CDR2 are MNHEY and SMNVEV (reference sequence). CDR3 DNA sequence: TGTGCCAGCAGTAACACCGGGACAGGGGAGGGAAAACTGTTTTTT. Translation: CASSNTGTGEGKLFF.

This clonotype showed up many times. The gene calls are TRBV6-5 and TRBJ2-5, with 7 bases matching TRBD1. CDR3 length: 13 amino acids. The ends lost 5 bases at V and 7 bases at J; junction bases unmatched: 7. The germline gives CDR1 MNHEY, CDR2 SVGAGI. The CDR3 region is CASSKDRVGTQYF. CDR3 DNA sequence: TGTGCCAGCAGTAAAGACAGGGTCGGGACCCAGTACTTC.

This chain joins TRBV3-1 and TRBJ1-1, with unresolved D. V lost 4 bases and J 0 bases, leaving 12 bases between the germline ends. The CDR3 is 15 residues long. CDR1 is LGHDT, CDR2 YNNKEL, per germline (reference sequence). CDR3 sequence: CASSPTVAMNTEAFF. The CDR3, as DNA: TGTGCCAGCAGCCCTACAGTGGCTATGAACACTGAAGCTTTCTTT. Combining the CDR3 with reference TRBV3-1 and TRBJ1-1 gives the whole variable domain DTAVSQTPKYLVTQMGNDKSIKCEQNLGHDTMYWYKQDSKKFLKIMFSYNNKELIINETVPNRFSPKSPDKAHLNLHINSLELGDSAVYFCASSPTVAMNTEAFFGQGTRLTVV.

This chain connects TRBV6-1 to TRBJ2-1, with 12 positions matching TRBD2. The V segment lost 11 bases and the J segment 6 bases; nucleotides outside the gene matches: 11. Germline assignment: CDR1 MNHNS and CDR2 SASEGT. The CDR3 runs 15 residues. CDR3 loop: CAGSSGGAFSNEQFF. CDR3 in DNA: TGTGCCGGATCTAGCGGGGGGGCCTTTTCCAATGAGCAGTTCTTC.

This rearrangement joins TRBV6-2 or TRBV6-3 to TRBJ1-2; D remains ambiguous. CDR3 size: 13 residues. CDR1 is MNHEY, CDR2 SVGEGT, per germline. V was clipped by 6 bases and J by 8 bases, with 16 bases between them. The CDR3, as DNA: TGTGCCAGCAGCTCCAATATGGGAAACGGCTACACCTTC. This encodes CASSSNMGNGYTF.

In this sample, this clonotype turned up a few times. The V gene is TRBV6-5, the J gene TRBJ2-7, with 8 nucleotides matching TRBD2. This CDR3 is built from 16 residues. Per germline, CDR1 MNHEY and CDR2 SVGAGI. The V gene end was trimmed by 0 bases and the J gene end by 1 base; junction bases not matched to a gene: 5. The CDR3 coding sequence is TGTGCCAGCAGTTACTCGAGGTTAGCGGGGTCCTACGAGCAGTACTTC. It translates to CASSYSRLAGSYEQYF.

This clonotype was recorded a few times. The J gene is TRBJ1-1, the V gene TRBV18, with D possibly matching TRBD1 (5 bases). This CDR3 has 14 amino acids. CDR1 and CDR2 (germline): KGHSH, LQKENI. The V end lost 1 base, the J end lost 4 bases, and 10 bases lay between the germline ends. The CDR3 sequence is CASSPQGQGTEAFF. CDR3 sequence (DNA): TGTGCCAGCTCACCACAGGGGCAGGGCACTGAAGCTTTCTTT. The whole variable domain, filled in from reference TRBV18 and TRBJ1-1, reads NAGVMQNPRHLVRRRGQEARLRCSPMKGHSHVYWYRQLPEEGLKFMVYLQKENIIDESGMPKERFSAEFPKEGPSILRIQQVVRGDSAAYFCASSPQGQGTEAFFGQGTRLTVV.

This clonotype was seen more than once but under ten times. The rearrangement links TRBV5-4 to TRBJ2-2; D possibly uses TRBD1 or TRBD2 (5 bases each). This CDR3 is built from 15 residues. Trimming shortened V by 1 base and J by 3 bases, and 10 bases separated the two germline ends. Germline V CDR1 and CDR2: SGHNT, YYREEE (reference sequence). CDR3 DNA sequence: TGTGCCAGCAGCTTGATCGGGACGGACACCGGGGAGCTGTTTTTT. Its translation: CASSLIGTDTGELFF.

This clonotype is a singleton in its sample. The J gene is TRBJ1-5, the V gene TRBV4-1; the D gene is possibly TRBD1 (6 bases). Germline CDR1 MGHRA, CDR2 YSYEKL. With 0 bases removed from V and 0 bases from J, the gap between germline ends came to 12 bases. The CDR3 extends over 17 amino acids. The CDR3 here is CASSQDYRAYSNQPQHF. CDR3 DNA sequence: TGCGCCAGCAGCCAAGATTACAGGGCCTATAGCAATCAGCCCCAGCATTTT.

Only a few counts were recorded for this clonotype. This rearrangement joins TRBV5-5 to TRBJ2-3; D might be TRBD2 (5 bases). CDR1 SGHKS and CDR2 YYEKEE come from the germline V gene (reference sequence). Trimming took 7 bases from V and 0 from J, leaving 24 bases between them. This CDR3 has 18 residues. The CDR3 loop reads CASRSERGGGYSTDTQYF. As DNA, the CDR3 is TGTGCCAGCCGCTCAGAACGGGGTGGCGGCTATAGCACAGATACGCAGTATTTT. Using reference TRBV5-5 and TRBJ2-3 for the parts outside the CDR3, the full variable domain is DAGVTQSPTHLIKTRGQQVTLRCSPISGHKSVSWYQQVLGQGPQFIFQYYEKEERGRGNFPDRFSARQFPNYSSELNVNALLLGDSALYLCASRSERGGGYSTDTQYFGPGTRLTVL.

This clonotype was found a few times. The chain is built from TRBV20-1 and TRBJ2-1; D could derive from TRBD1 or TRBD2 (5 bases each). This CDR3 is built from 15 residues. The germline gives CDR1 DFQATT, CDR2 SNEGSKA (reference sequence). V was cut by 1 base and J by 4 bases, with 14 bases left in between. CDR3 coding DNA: TGCAGTGCTAGAGCGTCCGGGACCAATTACAATGAGCAGTTCTTC. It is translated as CSARASGTNYNEQFF.

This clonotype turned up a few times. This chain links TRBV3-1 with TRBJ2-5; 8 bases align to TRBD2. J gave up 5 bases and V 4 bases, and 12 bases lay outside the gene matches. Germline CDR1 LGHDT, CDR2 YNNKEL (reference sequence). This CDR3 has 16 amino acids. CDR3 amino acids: CASSRTGLGFPETQYF. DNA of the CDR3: TGTGCCAGCAGCCGTACGGGACTAGGGTTCCCCGAGACCCAGTACTTC.

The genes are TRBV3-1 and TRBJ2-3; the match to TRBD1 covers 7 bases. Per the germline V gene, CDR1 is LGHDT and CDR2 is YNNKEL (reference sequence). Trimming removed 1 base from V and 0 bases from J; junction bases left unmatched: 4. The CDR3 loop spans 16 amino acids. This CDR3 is CASSQAGTASTDTQYF. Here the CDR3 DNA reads TGTGCCAGCAGCCAAGCCGGGACAGCTAGCACAGATACGCAGTATTTT.

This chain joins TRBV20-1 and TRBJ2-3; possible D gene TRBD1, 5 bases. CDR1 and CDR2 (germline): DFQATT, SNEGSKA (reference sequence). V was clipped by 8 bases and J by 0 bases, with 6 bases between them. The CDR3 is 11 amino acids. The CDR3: CSPGSTDTQYF. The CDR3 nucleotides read TGCAGTCCAGGGAGCACAGATACGCAGTATTTT.

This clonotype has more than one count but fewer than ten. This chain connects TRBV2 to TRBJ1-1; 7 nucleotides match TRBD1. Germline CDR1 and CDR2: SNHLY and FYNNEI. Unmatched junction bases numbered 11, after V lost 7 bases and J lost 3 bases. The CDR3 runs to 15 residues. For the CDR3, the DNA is TGTGCCAGCACGCGTGGCGACAGGGAGGACACTGAAGCTTTCTTT. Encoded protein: CASTRGDREDTEAFF.

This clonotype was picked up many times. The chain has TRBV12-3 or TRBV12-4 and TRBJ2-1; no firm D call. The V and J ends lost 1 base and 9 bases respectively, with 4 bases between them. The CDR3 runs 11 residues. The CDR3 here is CASSLEFEQFF. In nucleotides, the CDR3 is TGTGCCAGCAGTTTAGAGTTTGAGCAGTTCTTC.

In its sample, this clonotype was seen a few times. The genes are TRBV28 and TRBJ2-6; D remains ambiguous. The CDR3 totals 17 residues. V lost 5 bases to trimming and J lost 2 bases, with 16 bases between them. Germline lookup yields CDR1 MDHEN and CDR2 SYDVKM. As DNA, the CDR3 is TGTGCCAGCAGTACCGCGCGGCCGGGCACTGGGGCCAACGTCCTGACTTTC. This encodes CASSTARPGTGANVLTF.

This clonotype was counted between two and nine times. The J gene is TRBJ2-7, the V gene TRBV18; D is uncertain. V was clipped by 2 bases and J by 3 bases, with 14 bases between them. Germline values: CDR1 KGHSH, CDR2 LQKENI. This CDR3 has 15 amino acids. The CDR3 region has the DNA TGTGCCAGCTCACCATTGTTGGGTGTTAGCTACGAGCAGTACTTC. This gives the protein CASSPLLGVSYEQYF.

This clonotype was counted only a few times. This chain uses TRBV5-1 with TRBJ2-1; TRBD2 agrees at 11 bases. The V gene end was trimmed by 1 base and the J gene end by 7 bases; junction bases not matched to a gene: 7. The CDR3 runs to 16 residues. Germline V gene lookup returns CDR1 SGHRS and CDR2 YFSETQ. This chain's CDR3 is CASSLRGLAGGNEQFF. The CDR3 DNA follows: TGCGCCAGCAGCTTGCGCGGACTAGCGGGTGGGAATGAGCAGTTCTTC.

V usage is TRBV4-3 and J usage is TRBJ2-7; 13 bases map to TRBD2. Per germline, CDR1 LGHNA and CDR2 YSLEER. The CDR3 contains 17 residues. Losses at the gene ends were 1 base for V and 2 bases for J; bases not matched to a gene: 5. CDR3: CASSQGTGTSGTYEQYF. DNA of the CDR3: TGCGCCAGCAGCCAAGGGACCGGGACTAGCGGGACCTACGAGCAGTACTTC.